This TCR beta chain was captured by sequencing in a study of T cell repertoires in cytomegalovirus infection. Findings of the study overall: CMV-specific HLA-C-restricted TCR beta clonotypes dominated the ex vivo response. Summed public TCR beta family frequency identified CMV carriers bearing the relevant HLA.

This CDR3 spans 18 amino acids. The trim removed 1 base at V and 2 bases at J, leaving 10 bases unmatched. CDR1 is MNHNS, CDR2 SASEGT, per germline. Remarks on this clonotype: Its antigen is unidentified.

TCRdb used MiXCR to reprocess the reads, holding one entry per CDR3 protein. The sample contains hundreds of thousands of distinct CDR3 sequences, 15% to 20% of which appear only once. The sequence came from a human donor in good health (CMV status not recorded). Some clones in this sample may be carry-over from other donors' samples. The chain has TRBV6-1 and TRBJ2-4, with 8 bases that match TRBD2. Material: PBMCs. CDR3 sequence: CASSEGIGSGGTKNIQYF. The CDR3 coding sequence is TGTGCCAGCAGTGAAGGGATAGGGAGCGGGGGAACCAAAAACATTCAGTACTTC.